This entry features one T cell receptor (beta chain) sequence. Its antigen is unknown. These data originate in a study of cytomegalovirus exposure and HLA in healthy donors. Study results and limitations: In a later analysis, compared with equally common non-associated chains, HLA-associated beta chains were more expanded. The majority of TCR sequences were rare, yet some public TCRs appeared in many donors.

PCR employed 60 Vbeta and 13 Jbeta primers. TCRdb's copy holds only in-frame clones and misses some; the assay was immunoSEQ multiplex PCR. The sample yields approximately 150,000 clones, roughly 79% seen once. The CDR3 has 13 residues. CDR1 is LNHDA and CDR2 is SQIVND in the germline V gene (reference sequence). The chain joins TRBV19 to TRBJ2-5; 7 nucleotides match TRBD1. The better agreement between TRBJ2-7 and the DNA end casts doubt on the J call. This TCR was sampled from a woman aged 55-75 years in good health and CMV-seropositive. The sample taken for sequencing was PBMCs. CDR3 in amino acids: CASSNRQGYEQYF. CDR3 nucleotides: TGTGCCAGTAGTAACAGACAGGGCTACGAGCAGTACTTC.